Listed here are 7 T cell receptor beta chains from one sample, sequenced in a study of blood T cell repertoires in COVID-19. TCRdb's table, derived via immunoSEQ multiplex PCR, lists solely in-frame clones and lacks some. This sample has some 180,000 clones; approximately 91% occur once, and the top ten carry around 5%. The sequenced sample consisted of peripheral blood. The receptors here all came from a man younger than 30 with COVID-19, enrolled during active disease.

The genes are TRBV28 and TRBJ2-7; a possible D gene is TRBD1 (5 bases). Trimming removed 3 bases from V and 5 bases from J, with 17 bases in between. Germline values: CDR1 MDHEN, CDR2 SYDVKM. The CDR3 covers 15 residues. The CDR3 here is CASSFFPRQNDEQYF. For the CDR3, the DNA is TGTGCCAGCAGTTTTTTCCCGAGACAGAACGACGAGCAGTACTTC.

The chain combines TRBV6-2 or TRBV6-3 with TRBJ2-7; 8 bases agree with TRBD1. Trimming removed 4 bases from V and 4 bases from J; junction bases left unmatched: 6. The CDR3 length is 14 residues. CDR1 and CDR2 from the germline V gene are MNHEY and SVGEGT. CDR3 bases: TGTGCCAGCAGTTCCGGGACAGGACGTTACGAGCAGTACTTC. Translation: CASSSGTGRYEQYF.

This chain links TRBV5-6 with TRBJ2-7; 7 positions agree with TRBD1. The CDR3 spans 14 residues. Germline V CDR1 and CDR2: SGHDT, YYEEEE. V gave up 2 bases and J gave up 2 bases; unmatched junction bases: 4. CDR3 coding DNA: TGTGCCAGCAGCTTCCGGGACAGCCCCTACGAGCAGTACTTC. Amino acids: CASSFRDSPYEQYF.

The sample holds one count of this clone. The rearrangement uses TRBV9 and TRBJ2-1; D remains unclear. CDR1 and CDR2 (germline): SGDLS, YYNGEE. V dropped 4 bases and J dropped 1 base, with 9 bases sitting between them. The CDR3 sequence is 14 residues long. CDR3 DNA: TGTGCCAGCAGCCCGGGTGATTCCTACAATGAGCAGTTCTTC. Protein: CASSPGDSYNEQFF.

The chain combines TRBV28 with TRBJ2-1; perhaps TRBD1 as D (6 bases). Trimming took off 6 bases at V and 4 bases at J, with 10 bases between the two ends. The germline gives CDR1 MDHEN, CDR2 SYDVKM. The CDR3 is 13 amino acids. CDR3 residues: CASRPDSYNEQFF. The CDR3 DNA sequence: TGTGCCAGCAGACCGGACAGTTACAATGAGCAGTTCTTC. The whole variable domain, remainder taken from reference TRBV28 and TRBJ2-1, is DVKVTQSSRYLVKRTGEKVFLECVQDMDHENMFWYRQDPGLGLRLIYFSYDVKMKEKGDIPEGYSVSREKKERFSLILESASTNQTSMYLCASRPDSYNEQFFGPGTRLTVL.

This clone has only a few counts. V is TRBV5-1 and J is TRBJ1-5; no firm D call. The CDR3 is 15 amino acids. Germline loops: CDR1 SGHRS, CDR2 YFSETQ. Trimming pared 0 bases from V and 7 bases from J, leaving 14 bases between. The CDR3 coding sequence is TGCGCCAGCAGCTTGGCCGGCGGGTCGCCCCAGCCCCAGCATTTT. It specifies CASSLAGGSPQPQHF.

The gene calls are TRBV7-8 and TRBJ2-5; TRBD2 is a possible D gene (6 bases). V lost 5 bases, J lost 2 bases, and 12 bases lay in between. This CDR3 contains 14 residues. Germline CDR1 SGHVS, CDR2 FQNEAQ. CDR3 loop: CASSDRRGQETQYF. Here the CDR3 DNA reads TGTGCCAGCAGCGACCGGCGGGGTCAAGAGACCCAGTACTTC.